The 28 T cell receptor beta chains reported below all come from one sample, sequenced in a study of read filtering for tumor transcriptome and immune sequencing. The library was built from 400 to 500 ng RNA with molecular barcoded adaptors for alpha/delta and beta/gamma chains. TCRdb itself ran the reads through MiXCR, one entry per CDR3 protein. The sample holds tens of thousands of distinct CDR3 sequences; roughly 15% are singletons and the top ten take more than 50%. Sequences were obtained from a population of CD138-negative cells sorted from bone marrow. The origin of the receptors is a donor aged 40 or over with multiple myeloma.

About this clonotype: Just one base apart from a much larger clone, this may be a read error. The V and J genes are TRBV20-1 and TRBJ2-7; TRBD1 matches 7 bases. The CDR3 consists of 14 residues. Germline V gene sequence: CDR1 DFQATT, CDR2 SNEGSKA (reference sequence). DNA of the CDR3: TGCAGTGCCGACAAGGGACAGCAGTCCTACGAGCTGTACTTC. As protein: CSADKGQQSYELYF.

This clonotype is medium-sized (0.01 to 0.1%) in the sample. V gene TRBV4-2 combines with J gene TRBJ1-1, with 7 positions matching TRBD1. The CDR3 is 16 amino acids. J lost 0 bases, V lost 4 bases, and 8 bases had no gene match. The V gene's germline CDR1 is LGHNA and CDR2 YNFKEQ. The CDR3 DNA is TGTGCCAGCAGCCCCAGCTCCGGGACAGTGAACACTGAAGCTTTCTTT. Translated: CASSPSSGTVNTEAFF.

This clonotype appeared many times. The V gene is TRBV12-3 or TRBV12-4, the J gene TRBJ2-2; the D gene could be TRBD1 or TRBD2 (5 bases each). Between the trimmed V and J ends, which lost 6 bases and 6 bases, there was a span of 11 bases. CDR3 length: 13 residues. CDR3 in amino acids: CASSGGGPGELFF. DNA for the CDR3: TGTGCCAGCAGCGGTGGGGGTCCCGGGGAGCTGTTTTTT.

This clonotype is classed as medium-sized (0.01 to 0.1%). This chain connects TRBV5-4 to TRBJ2-1, with 8 bases lining up with TRBD2. J lost 8 bases, V lost 0 bases, and 4 bases had no gene match. This CDR3 comprises 14 residues. Per germline, CDR1 SGHNT and CDR2 YYREEE (reference sequence). Here the CDR3 reads CASSLEDGGDEQFF. The CDR3 DNA is TGTGCCAGCAGCTTGGAAGACGGGGGGGATGAGCAGTTCTTC. The whole variable domain, remainder taken from reference TRBV5-4 and TRBJ2-1, is ETGVTQSPTHLIKTRGQQVTLRCSSQSGHNTVSWYQQALGQGPQFIFQYYREEENGRGNFPPRFSGLQFPNYSSELNVNALELDDSALYLCASSLEDGGDEQFFGPGTRLTVL.

This clonotype has at least ten counts. The V and J genes are TRBV29-1 and TRBJ2-1; D might be TRBD2 (5 bases). The germline CDR1 and CDR2 sequences are SQVTM and ANQGSEA. The CDR3 loop spans 14 amino acids. Trimming pared 4 bases from V and 0 bases from J, leaving 10 bases between. In DNA, the CDR3 is TGCAGCGTTGTGGAGGCGAGCTCCTACAATGAGCAGTTCTTC. It encodes CSVVEASSYNEQFF.

This clonotype has just a few counts. The chain carries TRBV6-1 and TRBJ1-5, with D uncertain. CDR1 and CDR2 (germline): MNHNS, SASEGT. The CDR3 is 13 amino acids. Trimming removed 4 bases at V and 4 bases at J, with 8 bases between. The DNA for the CDR3 is TGTGCCAGCAGTGTAGGTCGAAATCAGCCCCAGCATTTT. Amino acids: CASSVGRNQPQHF.

The rearrangement uses TRBV2 and TRBJ1-5; 7 bases line up with TRBD1. Germline CDR1 is SNHLY and CDR2 is FYNNEI. V lost 2 bases to trimming and J lost 5 bases; unmatched junction nucleotides: 0. CDR3 length: 13 residues. Here the CDR3 reads CASSETGDQPQHF. The CDR3 bases are TGTGCCAGCAGTGAAACAGGGGATCAGCCCCAGCATTTT.

The table lists this clonotype with many counts. The chain links TRBV20-1 to TRBJ2-1; either TRBD1 or TRBD2 may supply D (5 bases each). Trimming took off 5 bases at V and 10 bases at J, with 12 bases between the two ends. The CDR3 is made up of 11 amino acids. Per germline, CDR1 DFQATT and CDR2 SNEGSKA (reference sequence). This CDR3 reads CSAPGRPEQFF. The CDR3 DNA reads as TGCAGTGCTCCGGGACGACCCGAGCAGTTCTTC.

Details on this clonotype: One base away lies a much larger clone, so this may be a sequencing read error. V is TRBV11-2 and J is TRBJ2-7; no clear D. The length of the CDR3 is 15 residues. Germline-derived CDR1 and CDR2 are SGHAT and FQNNGV. The CDR3 loop reads CDSSLDSRNLGEQYF. For the CDR3, the DNA is TGTGACAGCAGCTTAGATTCCAGGAATCTCGGCGAGCAGTACTTC.

This clonotype was recorded many times. The genes are TRBV11-2 and TRBJ2-2; 7 bases map to TRBD1. This CDR3 has 16 amino acids. Germline V lookup: CDR1 SGHAT, CDR2 FQNNGV. Trimming at V came to 5 bases and at J to 0 bases, leaving 6 bases not matched to a gene. CDR3 sequence (DNA): TGTGCCAGCAGCAAGAGACAGGGTTCGAACACCGGGGAGCTGTTTTTT. Its translation: CASSKRQGSNTGELFF.

This clonotype was seen ten or more times. The chain is built from TRBV19 and TRBJ2-1; D is ambiguous. Germline V gene lookup returns CDR1 LNHDA and CDR2 SQIVND (reference sequence). The CDR3 covers 11 residues. The V end lost 6 bases, the J end lost 8 bases, and 8 bases lay between the germline ends. This chain's CDR3 is CASREVDEQFF. CDR3 coding DNA: TGTGCCAGTAGGGAAGTAGATGAGCAGTTCTTC.

As concerns this clonotype: A clone one base away is much larger, so this may be a read error. The CDR3 sequence: CASSFASGTYEQYF. CDR3 bases: TGCGCCAGCAGCTTCGCGAGTGGCACCTACGAGCAGTACTTC. The chain is built from TRBV5-1 and TRBJ2-7; D remains ambiguous. Germline values: CDR1 SGHRS, CDR2 YFSETQ. The length of the CDR3 is 14 residues. V lost 2 bases, J lost 2 bases, and 11 bases lay in between.

By sample share, this clonotype is medium-sized (0.01 to 0.1%). The genes are TRBV29-1 and TRBJ2-1; TRBD2 aligns across 10 bases. V trimming: 5 bases; J trimming: 2 bases; junction bases outside the gene matches: 3. The CDR3 sequence is 14 residues long. The germline V gene encodes CDR1 SQVTM and CDR2 ANQGSEA. The CDR3 spells CSVTGLAAYNEQFF. The CDR3 DNA reads TGCAGCGTTACAGGACTAGCGGCCTACAATGAGCAGTTCTTC.

The chain links TRBV4-1 to TRBJ2-1; D is ambiguous. From germline, CDR1 is MGHRA and CDR2 YSYEKL. This CDR3 region has 16 residues. V was pared by 5 bases and J by 5 bases, with 19 bases between. Here the CDR3 reads CASSLERQATNNEQFF. The CDR3 bases are TGCGCCAGCAGCTTGGAGCGTCAGGCAACCAACAATGAGCAGTTCTTC.

This clonotype was counted ten times or more. The chain has TRBV5-1 and TRBJ2-5; no definite D call. Trimming left V 5 bases short and J 2 bases short, with 13 bases between. Germline-derived CDR1 and CDR2 are SGHRS and YFSETQ. The CDR3 spans 14 residues. The CDR3 sequence is CASRRSGNQETQYF. The CDR3 DNA reads TGCGCCAGCAGGCGATCGGGCAATCAAGAGACCCAGTACTTC.

The chain is built from TRBV7-2 and TRBJ2-1, with 9 bases aligning to TRBD2. The CDR3 has 15 residues. J was trimmed by 12 bases and V by 1 base; bases with no gene match: 10. Germline CDR1 and CDR2: SGHTA and FQGNSA. Here the CDR3 DNA reads TGTGCCAGCAGCTTAGAGGTAGCGGGAGTACGAGGGCAGTTCTTC. Protein product: CASSLEVAGVRGQFF.

Ten or more counts support this clonotype. This likely traces to a read error, being one base from a far larger clone. The chain has TRBV21-1 and TRBJ1-4; TRBD1, as called in the table, went unchecked against the DNA. TRBV21-1 is noted as a pseudogene. The CDR3 runs to 16 residues. CDR3 bases: TGTGCCAGCAGCCCAGACAGCTCCCGGAGCACAGATACGCGGTATTTT. It encodes CASSPDSSRSTDTRYF.

Concerning this clonotype: Possible read error: a much larger clone is one base away. V and J are TRBV3-1 and TRBJ2-7; D uncertain. The CDR3 length is 11 residues. Germline V lookup: CDR1 LGHDT, CDR2 YNNKEL (reference sequence). Trimming shortened V by 2 bases and J by 12 bases, and 11 bases separated the two germline ends. CDR3 loop: CASSQKTRRYF. As DNA, the CDR3 is TGTGCCAGCAGCCAAAAGACGCGACGGTACTTC.

Many counts were recorded for this clonotype. This rearrangement joins TRBV4-2 to TRBJ2-5; D unresolved. V was clipped by 0 bases and J by 7 bases, with 6 bases between them. This CDR3 region has 12 residues. CDR1 is LGHNA, CDR2 YNFKEQ, per germline. The CDR3 spells CASSQDLGTQYF. CDR3 DNA sequence: TGTGCCAGCAGCCAAGATTTGGGGACCCAGTACTTC.

This clonotype showed up many times. The chain has TRBV30 and TRBJ1-5; no clear D. This CDR3 has 13 residues. Per germline, CDR1 GTSNPN and CDR2 SVGIG (reference sequence). Trimming took 0 bases from V and 0 from J, leaving 3 bases between them. The CDR3 is CAWSVDSNQPQHF. CDR3 nucleotides: TGTGCCTGGAGTGTGGATAGCAATCAGCCCCAGCATTTT.

This clonotype was observed at least ten times. The chain is built from TRBV29-1 and TRBJ2-1; 12 nucleotides match TRBD1. Per the germline V gene, CDR1 is SQVTM and CDR2 is ANQGSEA. J gave up 2 bases and V 7 bases, and 0 bases lay outside the gene matches. The CDR3 runs 13 residues. DNA for the CDR3: TGCAGCGGGGACAGGGGGCCCTACAATGAGCAGTTCTTC. This translates into CSGDRGPYNEQFF.

This clonotype was observed at least ten times. This clone may be a read error of a much larger clone one base away. This sequence joins TRBV28 and TRBJ1-4; TRBD1 might be the D (5 bases). The CDR3 covers 14 residues. Germline CDR1 MDHEN, CDR2 SYDVKM. The CDR3 region has the DNA TGTGCCAGCAGTTTAGTGGGACCAGGTGAAAAACGGTTTTTT. It codes for CASSLVGPGEKRFF.

This clonotype occurred many times. The CDR3 is CSARRDQETQYF. CDR3 in DNA: TGCAGTGCTAGGAGGGACCAAGAGACCCAGTACTTC. The rearrangement uses TRBV20-1 and TRBJ2-5; D possibly corresponds to TRBD2 (5 bases). CDR1 is DFQATT, CDR2 SNEGSKA, per germline (reference sequence). CDR3 length equals 12 residues. V lost 3 bases and J lost 0, with 5 bases in between.

This clonotype has a count of ten or more. This chain connects TRBV11-2 to TRBJ1-5; D perhaps matches TRBD1 (5 bases). Germline lookup yields CDR1 SGHAT and CDR2 FQNNGV. The CDR3 has 17 residues. V lost 1 base to trimming and J lost 6 bases, with 19 bases between them. CDR3 loop: CASSLGPYPGRGQPQHF. CDR3 DNA: TGTGCCAGCAGCTTAGGTCCCTATCCCGGGAGGGGTCAGCCCCAGCATTTT.

About this clonotype: A much larger clone sits a single nucleotide away, making a read error possible. The CDR3 coding sequence is TGTGCCAGCAGCCCCTCCCCACAAGCTAACTATGGCTACACCTTC. Translation: CASSPSPQANYGYTF. The chain couples TRBV7-2 to TRBJ1-2; D remains unclear. The CDR3 extends over 15 amino acids. With 5 bases removed from V and 0 bases from J, the gap between germline ends came to 13 bases. Per the germline V gene, CDR1 is SGHTA and CDR2 is FQGNSA.

The CDR3 DNA reads as TGTGCCAGCAGTTTAACTTACCTGGGGGGGGAGCAGTACTTC. Translation gives CASSLTYLGGEQYF. This chain uses TRBV28 with TRBJ2-7; 7 bases align to TRBD2. Trimming cost V 2 bases and J 7 bases; bases outside gene matches: 8. Germline CDR1 and CDR2: MDHEN and SYDVKM. CDR3 length: 14 amino acids.

This clonotype was observed at least ten times. The J gene is TRBJ2-7, the V gene TRBV5-5, with a tentative D call TRBD1 (5 bases). This CDR3 comprises 14 residues. V lost 3 bases and J lost 0, with 10 bases in between. Germline V gene sequence: CDR1 SGHKS, CDR2 YYEKEE (reference sequence). The CDR3 sequence: CASSWVGDSYEQYF. DNA of the CDR3: TGTGCCAGCAGCTGGGTAGGGGACTCCTACGAGCAGTACTTC.

CDR3 bases: TGTGCCAGCAGTAGGGACAGGGTGCGAACTGAAGCTTTCTTT. Amino acids: CASSRDRVRTEAFF. This chain links TRBV6-6 with TRBJ1-1; TRBD1 matches 9 bases. CDR3 length equals 14 residues. The junction had 6 bases not matched to a gene; V was cut back by 5 bases and J by 5 bases. The V gene's germline CDR1 is MNHNY and CDR2 SVGAGI (reference sequence).